These 13 T cell receptor beta chains originate from one sample sequenced in a study of T cell responses to AZD1222 COVID-19 vaccine. Produced via immunoSEQ multiplex PCR; TCRdb's table is partial and in-frame only. The repertoire has under 200,000 clones, 85% to 95% of them found once; the top ten carry 3.6%. Source: peripheral blood, taken 28 days after the second dose of the MenACWY control vaccine. The receptors come from an adult who received the MenACWY meningococcal vaccine as a control.

The chain joins TRBV2 to TRBJ2-2; D is perhaps TRBD1 (6 bases). This CDR3 has 13 amino acids. Germline loops: CDR1 SNHLY, CDR2 FYNNEI. V lost 7 bases, J lost 8 bases, and 14 bases lay in between. The DNA of the CDR3 is TGTGCCAGCAATTCAGGGGTGTTGGGGGAGCTGTTTTTT. Protein: CASNSGVLGELFF.

The chain links TRBV5-6 to TRBJ2-7; no clear D. V dropped 0 bases and J dropped 6 bases, with 10 bases sitting between them. The CDR3 is made up of 13 amino acids. CDR1 and CDR2 (germline): SGHDT, YYEEEE. CDR3: CASSLVASGEQYF. The CDR3 coding sequence is TGTGCCAGCAGCTTGGTGGCCTCGGGCGAGCAGTACTTC.

V and J are TRBV7-8 and TRBJ1-2; no reliable D call. The CDR3 spans 14 residues. V lost 1 base to trimming and J lost 2 bases, with 8 bases between them. Germline CDR1 SGHVS, CDR2 FQNEAQ. CDR3 nucleotide sequence: TGTGCCAGCAGCTTAGGCGTTGGGAACTATGGCTACACCTTC. Encoded protein: CASSLGVGNYGYTF.

The V gene is TRBV19, the J gene TRBJ2-6; maybe TRBD1 (6 bases). Germline V gives CDR1 LNHDA, CDR2 SQIVND (reference sequence). The CDR3 consists of 16 residues. V lost 5 bases and J lost 0, with 11 bases in between. The CDR3 coding sequence is TGTGCCAGTAGTGTAACAGGGAGCTCTGGGGCCAACGTCCTGACTTTC. This gives the protein CASSVTGSSGANVLTF.

The chain is built from TRBV5-1 and TRBJ2-5; D tentatively reads TRBD1 or TRBD2 (5 bases each). The V gene's germline CDR1 is SGHRS and CDR2 YFSETQ. The CDR3 has 14 amino acids. V dropped 3 bases and J dropped 5 bases, with 14 bases sitting between them. This CDR3 is CASSSGTVGETQYF. CDR3 in DNA: TGCGCCAGCAGCTCCGGGACGGTGGGGGAGACCCAGTACTTC. The full variable domain, with the rest looked up from reference TRBV5-1 and TRBJ2-5, is KAGVTQTPRYLIKTRGQQVTLSCSPISGHRSVSWYQQTPGQGLQFLFEYFSETQRNKGNFPGRFSGRQFSNSRSEMNVSTLELGDSALYLCASSSGTVGETQYFGPGTRLLVL.

The J gene is TRBJ1-1, the V gene TRBV3-1 (or the pseudogene TRBV3-2); 9 nucleotides agree with TRBD1. V dropped 4 bases and J dropped 4; count of bases not matched to a gene: 4. The CDR3 is made up of 14 amino acids. Looked up from germline, CDR1 is LGHDT and CDR2 is YNNKEL (reference sequence). In DNA, the CDR3 is TGTGCCAGCAGCCTGGGACAGGGATTCACTGAAGCTTTCTTT. Encoded protein: CASSLGQGFTEAFF.

V gene TRBV13 combines with J gene TRBJ1-5, with 10 bases identical to TRBD1. The CDR3 runs 15 residues. With V trimmed by 4 bases and J by 2 bases, 2 bases remained unmatched. The germline CDR1 and CDR2 sequences are PRHDT and FYEKMQ (reference sequence). The CDR3 coding sequence is TGTGCCAGCAGCTATGGGACAGGGGGCAATCAGCCCCAGCATTTT. Its translation: CASSYGTGGNQPQHF.

This rearrangement joins TRBV19 to TRBJ1-2; D gene ambiguous. Germline CDR1 and CDR2: LNHDA and SQIVND (reference sequence). Trimming removed 1 base from V and 12 bases from J, with 15 bases in between. The CDR3 is 13 amino acids. CDR3 coding DNA: TGTGCCAGTAGTATAGCCAAGAGGTCAGCGGACACCTTC. Amino acid sequence: CASSIAKRSADTF.

CDR3 nucleotides: TGTGCCAGCAGCTTAGGATATGGACAGGGGGACAATGAGCAGTTCTTC. Translating gives CASSLGYGQGDNEQFF. The rearrangement joins TRBV7-9 to TRBJ2-1, with 10 bases aligning to TRBD1. The CDR3 has 16 residues. Trimming removed 1 base from V and 5 bases from J; junction bases left unmatched: 5. Germline values: CDR1 SEHNR, CDR2 FQNEAQ (reference sequence).

This rearrangement joins TRBV18 to TRBJ2-7; 9 bases are shared with TRBD1. The trim removed 5 bases at V and 5 bases at J, leaving 10 bases unmatched. The CDR3 has 15 amino acids. From germline, CDR1 is KGHSH and CDR2 LQKENI. The CDR3 DNA sequence: TGTGCCAGCTCATTACCGGGACAGGGTCTACACGAGCAGTACTTC. This sequence encodes CASSLPGQGLHEQYF.

The J gene is TRBJ2-2, the V gene TRBV6-5; D unresolved. The V gene's germline CDR1 is MNHEY and CDR2 SVGAGI. V lost 7 bases, J lost 0 bases, and 6 bases lay in between. The length of the CDR3 is 13 residues. CDR3 residues: CASTTTNTGELFF. CDR3 in DNA: TGTGCCAGCACTACAACGAACACCGGGGAGCTGTTTTTT.

The rearrangement links TRBV19 to TRBJ1-2; TRBD1 matches at 7 bases. V lost 4 bases to trimming and J lost 4 bases; unmatched junction nucleotides: 3. The germline V gene has CDR1 LNHDA and CDR2 SQIVND (reference sequence). This CDR3 comprises 13 residues. Here the CDR3 DNA reads TGTGCCAGTAGTACCCGGACAGGCTATGGCTACACCTTC. Translation: CASSTRTGYGYTF.

The chain couples TRBV5-1 to TRBJ1-2; 7 nucleotides agree with TRBD1. Germline assignment: CDR1 SGHRS and CDR2 YFSETQ. The CDR3 length is 14 residues. With V trimmed by 1 base and J by 4 bases, 4 bases remained unmatched. The CDR3 DNA sequence: TGCGCCAGCAGCTTGACAGGGGAGGGCTATGGCTACACCTTC. This gives the protein CASSLTGEGYGYTF.